This TCR beta chain was found in a study of cytomegalovirus exposure and HLA in healthy donors. Study context: Sequencing of some 190 million T cells in an earlier analysis found approximately 120 million unique TCR beta sequences.

Concerning this clone itself: What it binds is unknown.

The PCR contained 60 Vbeta and 13 Jbeta primers. Assay: immunoSEQ multiplex PCR; the TCRdb copy retains only in-frame clones and omits some. The repertoire holds approximately 200,000 clones, with around 78% as singletons. Findings of the study overall: The study labeled about 160 TCR beta chains cytomegalovirus-associated. Per published reports, the classifier diagnosed cytomegalovirus status with high specificity and sensitivity.

Germline V gene sequence: CDR1 SGDLS, CDR2 YYNGEE. Deletions cut 0 bases from V and 5 bases from J, with 20 bases between. This CDR3 spans 17 amino acids. This rearrangement joins TRBV9 to TRBJ1-2, with D perhaps matching TRBD1 (6 bases). The sample comprised PBMCs. The receptor was derived from a man aged 30-40 years in good health and CMV-seronegative. CDR3 residues: CASSVDVSPGTIYGYTF. CDR3 nucleotides: TGTGCCAGCAGCGTAGATGTATCACCTGGGACAATTTATGGCTACACCTTC.